Following are 14 T cell receptor beta chains from one sample sequenced in a study of control samples from healthy donors and cancer patients. TCRdb's table, derived via immunoSEQ multiplex PCR, lists solely in-frame clones and lacks some. Counted here are about 150,000 clones, approximately 90% occurring once; the ten biggest clones make up 0.68%. Sequencing input: blood. These receptors were taken from a woman aged 25 to 45 in good health.

V usage is TRBV5-5 and J usage is TRBJ1-5; D might be TRBD1 (6 bases). Germline V lookup: CDR1 SGHKS, CDR2 YYEKEE (reference sequence). This CDR3 has 17 amino acids. Trimming stripped 3 bases from V and 4 bases from J, with 20 bases between. The CDR3 protein is CASSSLRTGLANQPQHF. CDR3 in DNA: TGTGCCAGCAGCTCCCTACGAACAGGGCTGGCAAATCAGCCCCAGCATTTT.

The chain links TRBV7-9 to TRBJ2-5; D may be TRBD1 (5 bases). V dropped 5 bases and J dropped 9 bases, with 25 bases sitting between them. Per the germline V gene, CDR1 is SEHNR and CDR2 is FQNEAQ (reference sequence). This CDR3 region has 16 residues. The CDR3 protein is CASSPPRAGYSWAQYF. The CDR3 region has the DNA TGTGCCAGCAGCCCACCCCGTGCAGGGTATAGTTGGGCCCAGTACTTC.

Points on this clone: Compared with germline, one end of the junction differs, possibly owing to a read error. The rearrangement joins TRBV7-7 to TRBJ1-4, with D unclear. The CDR3 extends over 16 amino acids. Germline loops: CDR1 SSHAT, CDR2 FNYEAQ (reference sequence). For the CDR3, the DNA is TGTGCTAGCAGCAATAGTCCGGGTGCAACTAATGAAAAACTGTTTTTT. Translation: CASSNSPGATNEKLFF. Full variable domain (missing parts from reference TRBV7-7 and TRBJ1-4): GAGVSQSPRYKVTKRGQDVTLRCDPISSHATLYWYQQALGQGPEFLTYFNYEAQPDKSGLPSDRFSAERPEGSISTLTIQRTEQRDSAMYRCASSNSPGATNEKLFFGSGTQLSVL.

The CDR3 reads CASSHSAGGNYEQYF. The CDR3 DNA sequence: TGCGCCAGCAGCCACTCAGCGGGAGGGAACTACGAGCAGTACTTC. The rearrangement joins TRBV4-3 to TRBJ2-7; TRBD2 matches 10 bases. The CDR3 runs to 15 residues. In germline, CDR1 is LGHNA, CDR2 YSLEER. V lost 3 bases, J lost 3 bases, and 5 bases stayed unmatched.

The table lists this clone with a count of one. This chain connects TRBV6-1 to TRBJ1-6, with D maybe TRBD1 (5 bases). V lost 2 bases and J lost 7, with 12 bases in between. CDR3 length equals 15 residues. The germline V gene encodes CDR1 MNHNS and CDR2 SASEGT. CDR3 nucleotides: TGTGCCAGCAGTGAATACCGGGACTCAAATTCACCCCTCCACTTT. It specifies CASSEYRDSNSPLHF.

The gene calls are TRBV6-5 and TRBJ2-7; TRBD1 or TRBD2 may be the D gene (5 bases each). Between the trimmed V and J ends, which lost 6 bases and 3 bases, there was a span of 12 bases. The CDR3 loop spans 13 amino acids. Germline CDR1 reads MNHEY; CDR2 reads SVGAGI. CDR3 region: CASRTRGLYEQYF. The CDR3 region has the DNA TGTGCCAGCAGGACGAGGGGCCTCTACGAGCAGTACTTC.

V gene TRBV30 combines with J gene TRBJ1-2; tentatively, D is TRBD1 (5 bases). CDR3 length: 13 residues. V lost 1 base and J 6 bases, leaving 12 bases between the germline ends. CDR1 and CDR2 (germline): GTSNPN, SVGIG (reference sequence). The CDR3: CAWSEAGSNGYTF. In nucleotides, the CDR3 is TGTGCCTGGAGTGAAGCAGGGTCAAATGGCTACACCTTC.

The chain combines TRBV27 with TRBJ1-6; 8 positions match TRBD1. The V gene's germline CDR1 is MNHEY and CDR2 SMNVEV (reference sequence). The CDR3 is made up of 14 amino acids. V lost 4 bases and J lost 6; bases outside the gene matches: 2. CDR3 in DNA: TGTGCCAGCAGTTGGGACAGGACTAATTCACCCCTCCACTTT. It encodes CASSWDRTNSPLHF.

The V and J genes are TRBV7-2 and TRBJ2-1, with TRBD2 as a possible D gene (6 bases). There are 15 residues in the CDR3. The V gene lost 1 base and the J gene lost 9 bases, with 16 bases spanning the gap. Germline CDR1 SGHTA, CDR2 FQGNSA. CDR3 amino acids: CASSLVGGTKGEQFF. CDR3 coding DNA: TGTGCCAGCAGCTTAGTCGGCGGGACCAAGGGTGAGCAGTTCTTC. Full variable domain (remainder filled in from reference TRBV7-2 and TRBJ2-1): GAGVSQSPSNKVTEKGKDVELRCDPISGHTALYWYRQSLGQGLEFLIYFQGNSAPDKSGLPSDRFSAERTGGSVSTLTIQRTQQEDSAVYLCASSLVGGTKGEQFFGPGTRLTVL.

CDR3 in DNA: TGTGCCAGCAGCCAAGATATACAGGGATTGAACACCATATATTTT. Its protein is CASSQDIQGLNTIYF. The chain has TRBV14 and TRBJ1-3; a possible D gene is TRBD1 (6 bases). The CDR3 consists of 15 residues. Germline V CDR1 and CDR2: SGHDN, FVKESK. V lost 0 bases and J 7 bases, leaving 13 bases between the germline ends.

The chain links TRBV7-3 to TRBJ2-3; no reliable D call. Per germline, CDR1 SGHTA and CDR2 FQGTGA. The V end was cut by 4 bases, the J end by 5 bases, with 7 bases between. This CDR3 contains 12 residues. CDR3 DNA: TGTGCCAGCAGCTCAGACCGAGATACGCAGTATTTT. Its translation: CASSSDRDTQYF.

This chain connects TRBV13 to TRBJ2-7; 11 bases fit TRBD2. With 3 bases clipped from V and 3 bases from J, the junction kept 10 bases outside the gene matches. The CDR3 length is 17 residues. Looked up from germline, CDR1 is PRHDT and CDR2 is FYEKMQ (reference sequence). The DNA for the CDR3 is TGTGCCAGCAGCTTGTTGGCTCCCGGGACTAGCGGCTACGAGCAGTACTTC. Protein: CASSLLAPGTSGYEQYF.

The chain uses TRBV19 and TRBJ2-6; no clear D gene. The CDR3 extends over 14 amino acids. CDR1 is LNHDA, CDR2 SQIVND, per germline (reference sequence). V lost 6 bases, J lost 2 bases, and 8 bases lay in between. CDR3 coding DNA: TGTGCCAGTAGAGCGTCGGCTGGGGCCAACGTCCTGACTTTC. Residues: CASRASAGANVLTF.

This chain joins TRBV27 and TRBJ2-7, with 9 bases that match TRBD1. Germline loops: CDR1 MNHEY, CDR2 SMNVEV (reference sequence). Trimming took 7 bases from V and 7 from J; bases not matched to a gene: 11. This CDR3 has 14 amino acids. This CDR3 reads CASIAGTGIAEQYF. The CDR3 DNA is TGTGCCAGCATTGCCGGGACAGGGATCGCTGAGCAGTACTTC.